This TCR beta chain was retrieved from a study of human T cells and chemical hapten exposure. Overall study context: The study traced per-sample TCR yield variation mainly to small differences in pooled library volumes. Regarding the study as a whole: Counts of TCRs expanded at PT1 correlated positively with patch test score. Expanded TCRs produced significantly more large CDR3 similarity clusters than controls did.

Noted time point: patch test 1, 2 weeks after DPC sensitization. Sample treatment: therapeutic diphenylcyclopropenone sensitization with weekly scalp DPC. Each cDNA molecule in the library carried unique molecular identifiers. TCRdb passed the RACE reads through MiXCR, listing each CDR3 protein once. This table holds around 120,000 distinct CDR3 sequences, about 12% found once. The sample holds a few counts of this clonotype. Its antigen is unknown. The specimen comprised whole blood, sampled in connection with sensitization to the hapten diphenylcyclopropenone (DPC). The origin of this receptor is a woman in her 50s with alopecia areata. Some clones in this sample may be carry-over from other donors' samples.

The DNA of the CDR3 is TGTGCCAGCAGTTACTCGGAGGGGGCAGGGGACGAGCAGTACTTC. Protein sequence: CASSYSEGAGDEQYF. The rearrangement links TRBV6-2 or TRBV6-3 to TRBJ2-7, with D possibly being TRBD1 (7 bases). There are 15 residues in the CDR3. V lost 0 bases to trimming and J lost 5 bases, with 14 bases between them. Germline V gives CDR1 MNHEY, CDR2 SVGEGT.